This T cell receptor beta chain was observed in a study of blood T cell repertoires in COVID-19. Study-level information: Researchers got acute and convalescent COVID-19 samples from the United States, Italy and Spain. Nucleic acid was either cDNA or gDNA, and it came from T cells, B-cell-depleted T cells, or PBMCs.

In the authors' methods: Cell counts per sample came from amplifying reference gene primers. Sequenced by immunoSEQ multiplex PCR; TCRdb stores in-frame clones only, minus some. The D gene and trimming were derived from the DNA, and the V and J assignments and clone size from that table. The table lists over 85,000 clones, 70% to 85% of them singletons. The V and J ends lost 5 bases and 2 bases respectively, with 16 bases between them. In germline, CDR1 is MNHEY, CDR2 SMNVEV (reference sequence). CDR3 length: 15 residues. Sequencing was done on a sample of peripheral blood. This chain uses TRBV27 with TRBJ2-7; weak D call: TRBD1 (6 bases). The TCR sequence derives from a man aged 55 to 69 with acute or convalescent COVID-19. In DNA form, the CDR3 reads TGTGCCAGCAGTCGTGACGGGGCAGGGGCCTACGAGCAGTACGTC. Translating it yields CASSRDGAGAYEQYV.